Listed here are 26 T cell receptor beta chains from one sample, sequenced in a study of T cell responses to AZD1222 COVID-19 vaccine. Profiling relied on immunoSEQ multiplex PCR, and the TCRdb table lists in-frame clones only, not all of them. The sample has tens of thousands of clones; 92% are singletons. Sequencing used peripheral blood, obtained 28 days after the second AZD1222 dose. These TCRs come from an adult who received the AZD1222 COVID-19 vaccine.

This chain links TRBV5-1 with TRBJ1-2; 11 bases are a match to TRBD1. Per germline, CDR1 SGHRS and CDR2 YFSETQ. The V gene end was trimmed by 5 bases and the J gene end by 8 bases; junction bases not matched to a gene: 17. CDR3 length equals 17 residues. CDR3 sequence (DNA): TGCGCCAGCAGTCAAATTCCCGCGGGGACAGGGGGTAGCGGCTACACCTTC. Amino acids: CASSQIPAGTGGSGYTF.

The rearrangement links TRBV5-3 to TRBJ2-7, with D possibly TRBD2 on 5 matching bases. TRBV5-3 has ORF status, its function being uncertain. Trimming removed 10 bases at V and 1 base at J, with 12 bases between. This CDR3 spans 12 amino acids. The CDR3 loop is CAGSTGSYEQYF. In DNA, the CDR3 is TGTGCCGGATCGACGGGATCCTACGAGCAGTACTTC.

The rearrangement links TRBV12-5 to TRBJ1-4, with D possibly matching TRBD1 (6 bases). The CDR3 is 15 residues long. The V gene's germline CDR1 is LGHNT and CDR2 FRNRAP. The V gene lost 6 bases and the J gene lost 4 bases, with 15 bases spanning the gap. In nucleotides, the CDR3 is TGTGCTAGTGGACCCACAGGGACGGGTAATGAAAAACTGTTTTTT. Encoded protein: CASGPTGTGNEKLFF. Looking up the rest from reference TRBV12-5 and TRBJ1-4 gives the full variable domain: DARVTQTPRHKVTEMGQEVTMRCQPILGHNTVFWYRQTMMQGLELLAYFRNRAPLDDSGMPKDRFSAEMPDATLATLKIQPSEPRDSAVYFCASGPTGTGNEKLFFGSGTQLSVL.

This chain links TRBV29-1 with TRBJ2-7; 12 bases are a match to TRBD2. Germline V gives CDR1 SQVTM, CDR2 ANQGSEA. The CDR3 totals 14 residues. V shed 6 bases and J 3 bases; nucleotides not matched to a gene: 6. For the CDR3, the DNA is TGCAGCGTCATAGGACTAGCGGGGTTCTACGAGCAGTACTTC. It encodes CSVIGLAGFYEQYF.

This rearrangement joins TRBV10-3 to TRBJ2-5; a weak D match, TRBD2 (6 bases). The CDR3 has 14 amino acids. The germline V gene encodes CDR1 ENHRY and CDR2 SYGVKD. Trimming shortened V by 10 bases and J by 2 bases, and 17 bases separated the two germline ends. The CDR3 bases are TGTGCCACCAGCCCGGGCGGAGGGCAAGAGACCCAGTACTTC. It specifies CATSPGGGQETQYF.

CDR3 sequence: CASSPLSLETQYF. In DNA, the CDR3 is TGTGCCAGCTCACCACTAAGTTTAGAGACCCAGTACTTC. The V gene is TRBV18, the J gene TRBJ2-5; D uncertain. Between the trimmed V and J ends, which lost 1 base and 4 bases, there was a span of 7 bases. Germline CDR1 and CDR2: KGHSH and LQKENI. This CDR3 is built from 13 residues.

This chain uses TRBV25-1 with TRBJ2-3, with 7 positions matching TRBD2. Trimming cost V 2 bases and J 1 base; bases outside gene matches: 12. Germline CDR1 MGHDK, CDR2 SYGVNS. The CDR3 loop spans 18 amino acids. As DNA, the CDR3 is TGTGCCAGCAGTGAACGCTCCCCCACTAGCGCCCGCACAGATACGCAGTATTTT. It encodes CASSERSPTSARTDTQYF.

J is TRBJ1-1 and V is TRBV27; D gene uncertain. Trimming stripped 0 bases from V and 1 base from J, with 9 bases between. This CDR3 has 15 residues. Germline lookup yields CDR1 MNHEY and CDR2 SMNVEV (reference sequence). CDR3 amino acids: CASSLSGLANTEAFF. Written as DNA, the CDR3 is TGTGCCAGCAGTTTATCAGGGTTGGCGAACACTGAAGCTTTCTTT.

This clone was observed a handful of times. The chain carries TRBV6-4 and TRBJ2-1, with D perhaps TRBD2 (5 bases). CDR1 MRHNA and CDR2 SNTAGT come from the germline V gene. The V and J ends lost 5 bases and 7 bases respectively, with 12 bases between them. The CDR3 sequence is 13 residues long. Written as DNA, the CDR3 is TGTGCCAGCAGTCCTAATGGGGAGAATGAGCAGTTCTTC. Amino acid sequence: CASSPNGENEQFF.

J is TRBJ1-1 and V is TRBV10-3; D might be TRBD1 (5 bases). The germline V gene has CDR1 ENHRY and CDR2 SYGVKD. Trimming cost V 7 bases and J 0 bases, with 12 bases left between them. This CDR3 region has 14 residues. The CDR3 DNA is TGTGCCATCACAGGGCAGGGAGTGAACACTGAAGCTTTCTTT. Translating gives CAITGQGVNTEAFF.

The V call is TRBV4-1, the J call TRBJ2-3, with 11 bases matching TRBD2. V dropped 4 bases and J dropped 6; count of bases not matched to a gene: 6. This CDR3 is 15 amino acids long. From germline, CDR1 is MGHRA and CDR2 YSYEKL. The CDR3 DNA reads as TGCGCCAGCAGCCTACTAGCGGGGGTCCCGGATACGCAGTATTTT. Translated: CASSLLAGVPDTQYF.

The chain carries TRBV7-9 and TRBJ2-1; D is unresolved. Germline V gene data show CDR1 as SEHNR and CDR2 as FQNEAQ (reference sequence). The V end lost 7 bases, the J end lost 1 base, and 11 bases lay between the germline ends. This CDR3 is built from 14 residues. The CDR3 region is CASIGRGSYNEQFF. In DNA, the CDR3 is TGTGCCAGCATAGGTCGTGGGTCCTACAATGAGCAGTTCTTC.

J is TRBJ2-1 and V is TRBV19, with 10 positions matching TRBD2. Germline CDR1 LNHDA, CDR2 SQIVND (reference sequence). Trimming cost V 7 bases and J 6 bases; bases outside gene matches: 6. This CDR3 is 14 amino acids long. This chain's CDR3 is CASTTSGVGNEQFF. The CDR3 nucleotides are TGTGCCAGTACTACTAGCGGGGTTGGCAATGAGCAGTTCTTC.

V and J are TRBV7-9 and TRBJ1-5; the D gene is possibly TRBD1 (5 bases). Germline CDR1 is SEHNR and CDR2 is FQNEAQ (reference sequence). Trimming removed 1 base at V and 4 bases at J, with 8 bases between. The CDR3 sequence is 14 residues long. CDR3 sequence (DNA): TGTGCCAGCAGCTTAGGGGCAGGGAATCAGCCCCAGCATTTT. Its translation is CASSLGAGNQPQHF.

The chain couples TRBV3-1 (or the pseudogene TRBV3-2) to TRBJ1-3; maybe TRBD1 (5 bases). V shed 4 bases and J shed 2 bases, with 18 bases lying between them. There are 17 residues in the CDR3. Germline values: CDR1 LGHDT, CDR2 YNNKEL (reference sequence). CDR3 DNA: TGTGCCAGCAGCCCCTATTCAGGGAAGAACGCTGGAAACACCATATATTTT. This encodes CASSPYSGKNAGNTIYF.

The CDR3: CATSAVAGEVETQYF. The CDR3 region has the DNA TGTGCCACCAGTGCCGTAGCAGGGGAGGTGGAGACCCAGTACTTC. V usage is TRBV24-1 and J usage is TRBJ2-5, with D perhaps given as TRBD1 or TRBD2 (6 bases each). Per germline, CDR1 KGHDR and CDR2 SFDVKD. The CDR3 is made up of 15 amino acids. V was cut by 5 bases and J by 5 bases, with 17 bases left in between.

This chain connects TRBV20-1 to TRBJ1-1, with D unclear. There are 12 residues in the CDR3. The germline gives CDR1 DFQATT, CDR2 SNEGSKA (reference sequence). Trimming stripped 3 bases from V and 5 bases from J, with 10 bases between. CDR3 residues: CSASAGGTEAFF. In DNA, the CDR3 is TGCAGTGCTAGTGCGGGAGGGACTGAAGCTTTCTTT.

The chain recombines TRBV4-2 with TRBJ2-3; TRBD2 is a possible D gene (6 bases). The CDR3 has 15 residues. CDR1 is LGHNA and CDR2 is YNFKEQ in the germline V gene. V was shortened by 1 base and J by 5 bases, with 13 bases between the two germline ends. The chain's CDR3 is CASSQGGTLRDTQYF. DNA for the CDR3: TGTGCCAGCAGCCAAGGCGGGACGCTAAGAGATACGCAGTATTTT.

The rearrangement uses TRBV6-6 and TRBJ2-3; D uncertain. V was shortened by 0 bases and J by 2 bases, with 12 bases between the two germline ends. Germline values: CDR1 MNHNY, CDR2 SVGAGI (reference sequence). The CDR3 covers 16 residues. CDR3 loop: CASSYSRARSTDTQYF. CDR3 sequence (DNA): TGTGCCAGCAGTTACTCAAGGGCTAGATCCACAGATACGCAGTATTTT.

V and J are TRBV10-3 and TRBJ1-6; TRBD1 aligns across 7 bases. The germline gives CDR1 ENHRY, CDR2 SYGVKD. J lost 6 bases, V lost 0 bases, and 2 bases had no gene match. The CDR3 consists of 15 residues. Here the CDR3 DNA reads TGTGCCATCAGTGAGTCGGGACAGCCTAATTCACCCCTCCACTTT. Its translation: CAISESGQPNSPLHF.

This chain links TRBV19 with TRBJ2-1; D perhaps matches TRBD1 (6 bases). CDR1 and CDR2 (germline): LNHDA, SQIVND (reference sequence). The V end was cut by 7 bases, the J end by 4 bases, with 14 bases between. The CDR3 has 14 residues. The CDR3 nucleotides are TGTGCCAGTAAGGCAGGGGAAGGATACAATGAGCAGTTCTTC. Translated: CASKAGEGYNEQFF.

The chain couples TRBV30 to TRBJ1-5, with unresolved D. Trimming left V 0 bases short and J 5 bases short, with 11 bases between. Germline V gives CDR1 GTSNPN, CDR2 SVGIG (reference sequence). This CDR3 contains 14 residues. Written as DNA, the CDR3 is TGTGCCTGGAGTGTACGCGGCAGTCATCAGCCCCAGCATTTT. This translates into CAWSVRGSHQPQHF.

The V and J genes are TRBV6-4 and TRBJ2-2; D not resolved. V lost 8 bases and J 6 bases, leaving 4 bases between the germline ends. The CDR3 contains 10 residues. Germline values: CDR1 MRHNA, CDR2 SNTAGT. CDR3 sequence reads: CASLAGELFF. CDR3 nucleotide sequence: TGTGCCAGCCTTGCCGGGGAGCTGTTTTTT.

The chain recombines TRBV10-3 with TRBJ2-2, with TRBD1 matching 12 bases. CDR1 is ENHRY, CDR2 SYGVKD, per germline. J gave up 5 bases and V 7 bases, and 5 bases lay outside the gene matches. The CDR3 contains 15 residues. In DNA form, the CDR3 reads TGTGCCATCACCGAGGGACAGGGGGCGACCGGGGAGCTGTTTTTT. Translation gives CAITEGQGATGELFF.

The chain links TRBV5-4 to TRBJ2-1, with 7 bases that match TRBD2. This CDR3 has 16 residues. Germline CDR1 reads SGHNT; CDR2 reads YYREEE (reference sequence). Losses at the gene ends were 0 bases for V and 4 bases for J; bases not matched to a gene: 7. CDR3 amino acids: CASSLVGSGSYNEQFF. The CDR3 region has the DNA TGTGCCAGCAGCTTGGTTGGTAGCGGGTCTTACAATGAGCAGTTCTTC.

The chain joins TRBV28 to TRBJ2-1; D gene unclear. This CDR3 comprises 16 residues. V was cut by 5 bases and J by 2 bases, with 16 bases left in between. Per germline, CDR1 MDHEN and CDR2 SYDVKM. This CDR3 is CASSPGLGGAYNEQFF. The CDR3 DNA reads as TGTGCCAGCAGTCCCGGCCTGGGCGGCGCCTACAATGAGCAGTTCTTC.